This T cell receptor beta chain was profiled in a study of blood T cells in healthy people across ages. Findings and caveats of the study: The donors' CMV status was not determined, possibly confounding changes in expanded clonotypes. The study found more naive CD4+ cells and higher diversity in long-lived than aged donors.

There are 16 residues in the CDR3. J gave up 0 bases and V 2 bases, and 3 bases lay outside the gene matches. Germline CDR1 is MNHEY and CDR2 is SVGEGT. This clonotype appeared a few times. Its antigen is still unknown. Together with a sample-barcoded 5' primer, a J-beta primer mix was included in a second PCR lasting about 6 to 11 cycles. MiXCR was run by TCRdb on the 5' RACE reads, yielding one entry per CDR3 protein. The table lists about 1,600,000 distinct CDR3 sequences, approximately 40% of them singletons, with 7.9% in the top ten. The clonotype comes from a woman under 30 in good health. Sequencing was carried out using blood. The chain couples TRBV6-2 or TRBV6-3 to TRBJ2-5, with TRBD2 matching 10 bases. CDR3: CASSYVLAGDQETQYF. The CDR3 nucleotides read TGTGCCAGCAGTTACGTCCTAGCGGGGGACCAAGAGACCCAGTACTTC.